This T cell receptor (beta chain) was obtained from a study of PD-L1 blockade in urothelial cancer. Background on the study: Prior exposure to chemotherapy in patients amounted to 0 to 3 regimens received. The median T cell count in blood samples was more than 110,000.

Spiked synthetic TCR analogs estimated absolute template abundance per PCR. Sequencing was performed with immunoSEQ multiplex PCR; in TCRdb, only in-frame clones are kept and a portion is missing. The repertoire holds roughly 26,000 clones, with about 86% as singletons. This clone was counted once. CDR1 and CDR2 from the germline V gene are SGHTA and FQGNSA. With 3 bases removed from V and 4 bases from J, the gap between germline ends came to 16 bases. The CDR3 covers 16 residues. V usage is TRBV7-2 and J usage is TRBJ1-5; D is possibly TRBD1 (5 bases). This specimen was PBMCs, taken around atezolizumab (anti-PD-L1) treatment. This sequence originates from a man between 60 and 70 years old with urothelial cancer. CDR3 nucleotide sequence: TGTGCCAGCAGCTTGGAGCAGGGAATTAGGAATCAGCCCCAGCATTTT. Amino acid sequence: CASSLEQGIRNQPQHF.